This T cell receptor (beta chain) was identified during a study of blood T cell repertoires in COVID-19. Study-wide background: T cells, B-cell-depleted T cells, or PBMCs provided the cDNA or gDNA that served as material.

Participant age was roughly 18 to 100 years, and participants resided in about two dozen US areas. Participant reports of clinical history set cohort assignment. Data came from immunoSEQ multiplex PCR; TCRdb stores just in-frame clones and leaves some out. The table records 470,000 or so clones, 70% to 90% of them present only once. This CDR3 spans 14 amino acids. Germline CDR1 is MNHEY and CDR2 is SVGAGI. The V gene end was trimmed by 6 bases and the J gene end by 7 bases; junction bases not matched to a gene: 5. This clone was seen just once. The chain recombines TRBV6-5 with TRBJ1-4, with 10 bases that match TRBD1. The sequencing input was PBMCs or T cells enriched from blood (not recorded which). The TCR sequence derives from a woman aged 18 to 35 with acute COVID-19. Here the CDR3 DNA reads TGTGCCAGCAGACCGACAGGGGGCGGTGAAAAACTGTTTTTT. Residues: CASRPTGGGEKLFF.